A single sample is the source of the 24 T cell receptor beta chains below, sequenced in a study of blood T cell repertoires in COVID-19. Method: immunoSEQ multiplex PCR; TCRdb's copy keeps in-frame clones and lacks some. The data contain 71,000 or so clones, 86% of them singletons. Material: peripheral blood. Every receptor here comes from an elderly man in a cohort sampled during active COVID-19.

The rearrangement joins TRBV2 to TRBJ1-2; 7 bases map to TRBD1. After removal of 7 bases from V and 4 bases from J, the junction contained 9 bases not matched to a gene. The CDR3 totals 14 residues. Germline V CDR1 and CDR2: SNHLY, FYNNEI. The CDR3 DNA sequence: TGTGCCAGCACGACAGGGAAGACCTTCTATGGCTACACCTTC. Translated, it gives CASTTGKTFYGYTF.

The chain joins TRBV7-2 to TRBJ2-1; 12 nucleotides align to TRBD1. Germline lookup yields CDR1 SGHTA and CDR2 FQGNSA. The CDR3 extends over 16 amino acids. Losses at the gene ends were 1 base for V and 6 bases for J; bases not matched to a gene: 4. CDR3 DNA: TGTGCCAGCAGCTTAGTGGGGACAGGGGGCCTCAATGAGCAGTTCTTC. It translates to CASSLVGTGGLNEQFF.

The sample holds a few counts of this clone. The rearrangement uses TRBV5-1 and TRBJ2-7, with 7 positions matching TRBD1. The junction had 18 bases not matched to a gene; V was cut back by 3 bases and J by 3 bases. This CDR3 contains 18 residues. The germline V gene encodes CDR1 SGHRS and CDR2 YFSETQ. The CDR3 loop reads CASSYYIYRGQDFYEQYV. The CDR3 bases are TGCGCCAGCAGCTATTACATTTACAGGGGTCAAGACTTCTACGAGCAGTACGTC.

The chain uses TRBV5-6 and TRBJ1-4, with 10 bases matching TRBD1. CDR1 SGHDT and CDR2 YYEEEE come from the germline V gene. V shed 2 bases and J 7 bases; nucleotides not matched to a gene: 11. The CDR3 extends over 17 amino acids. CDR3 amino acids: CASSFLPQTGGREKLFF. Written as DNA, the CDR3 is TGTGCCAGCAGCTTTTTACCTCAGACAGGGGGCCGTGAAAAACTGTTTTTT.

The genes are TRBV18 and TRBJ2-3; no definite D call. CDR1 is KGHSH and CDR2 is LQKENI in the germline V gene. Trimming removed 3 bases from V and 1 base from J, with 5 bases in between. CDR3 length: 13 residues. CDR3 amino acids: CASSPSGTDTQYF. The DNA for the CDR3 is TGTGCCAGCTCACCTTCAGGCACAGATACGCAGTATTTT.

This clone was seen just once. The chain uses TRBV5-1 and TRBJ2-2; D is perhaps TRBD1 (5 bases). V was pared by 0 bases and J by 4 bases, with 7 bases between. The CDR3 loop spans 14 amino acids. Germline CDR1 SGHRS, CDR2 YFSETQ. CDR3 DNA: TGCGCCAGCAGCTTGGTAGGGGTCACCGGGGAGCTGTTTTTT. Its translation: CASSLVGVTGELFF.

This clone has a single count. CDR3 in DNA: TGTGCCAGCAGGGTTTTTTCGGGATACGAGCAGTACGTC. Translation: CASRVFSGYEQYV. The J gene is TRBJ2-7, the V gene TRBV2; D might be TRBD2 (5 bases). This CDR3 is built from 13 residues. Germline assignment: CDR1 SNHLY and CDR2 FYNNEI. Trimming stripped 6 bases from V and 4 bases from J, with 13 bases between.

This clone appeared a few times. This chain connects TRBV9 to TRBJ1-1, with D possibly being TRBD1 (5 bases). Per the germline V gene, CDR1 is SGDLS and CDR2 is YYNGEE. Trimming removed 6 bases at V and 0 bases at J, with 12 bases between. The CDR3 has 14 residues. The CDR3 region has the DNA TGTGCCAGCACCGCGGGACTCATGAACACTGAAGCTTTCTTT. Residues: CASTAGLMNTEAFF.

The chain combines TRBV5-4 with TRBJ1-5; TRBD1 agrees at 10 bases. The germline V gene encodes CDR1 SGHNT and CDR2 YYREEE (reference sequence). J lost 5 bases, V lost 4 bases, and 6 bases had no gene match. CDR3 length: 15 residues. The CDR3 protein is CASSLSGTGDQPQHF. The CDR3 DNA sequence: TGTGCCAGCAGCCTATCCGGGACAGGGGATCAGCCCCAGCATTTT.

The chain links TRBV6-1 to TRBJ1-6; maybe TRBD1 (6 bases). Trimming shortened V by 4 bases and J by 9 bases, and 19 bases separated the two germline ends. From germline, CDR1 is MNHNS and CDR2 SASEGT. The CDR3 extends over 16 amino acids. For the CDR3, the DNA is TGTGCCAGCAGTGGAACGGGAGGGGGATTATCTTCACCCCTCCACTTT. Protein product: CASSGTGGGLSSPLHF.

Written as DNA, the CDR3 is TGTGCTAGTGGTTTGGGACAGGTTAGCAATCAGCCCCAGCATTTT. It encodes CASGLGQVSNQPQHF. The chain combines TRBV12-5 with TRBJ1-5; TRBD1 is a possible D gene (6 bases). V was trimmed by 1 base and J by 0 bases, leaving 7 bases between them. The CDR3 length is 15 residues. The germline gives CDR1 LGHNT, CDR2 FRNRAP.

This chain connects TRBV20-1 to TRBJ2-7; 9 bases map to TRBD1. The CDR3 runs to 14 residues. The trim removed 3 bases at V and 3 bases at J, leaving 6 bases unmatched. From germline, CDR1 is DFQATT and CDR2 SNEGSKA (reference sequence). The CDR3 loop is CSASRTGVIYEQYF. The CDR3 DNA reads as TGCAGTGCTAGTCGGACAGGGGTTATCTACGAGCAGTACTTC.

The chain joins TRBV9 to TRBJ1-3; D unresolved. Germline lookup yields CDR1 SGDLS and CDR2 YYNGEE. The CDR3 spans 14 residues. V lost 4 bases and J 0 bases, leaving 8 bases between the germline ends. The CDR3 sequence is CASSTSRSGNTIYF. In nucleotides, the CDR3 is TGTGCCAGCAGCACTAGTCGCTCTGGAAACACCATATATTTT.

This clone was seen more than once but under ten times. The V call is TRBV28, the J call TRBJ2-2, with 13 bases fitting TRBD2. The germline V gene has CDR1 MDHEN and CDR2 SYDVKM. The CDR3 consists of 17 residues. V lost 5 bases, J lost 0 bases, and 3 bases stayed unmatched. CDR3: CASSLGLAGANTGELFF. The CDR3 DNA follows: TGTGCCAGCAGTCTTGGACTAGCGGGGGCGAACACCGGGGAGCTGTTTTTT.

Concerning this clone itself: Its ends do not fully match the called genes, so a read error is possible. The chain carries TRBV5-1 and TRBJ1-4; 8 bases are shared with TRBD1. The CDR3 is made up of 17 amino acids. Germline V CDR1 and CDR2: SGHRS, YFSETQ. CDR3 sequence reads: CASSETGDFSTNEKLFF. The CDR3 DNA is TGCGCCAGCAGCGAGACAGGGGACTTTTCAACGAATGAAAAACTGTTTTTT.

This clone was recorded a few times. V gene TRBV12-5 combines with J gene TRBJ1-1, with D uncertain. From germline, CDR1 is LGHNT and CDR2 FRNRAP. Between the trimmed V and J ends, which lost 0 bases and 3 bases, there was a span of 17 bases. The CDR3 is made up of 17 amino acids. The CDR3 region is CASGLVLGLLVDTEAFF. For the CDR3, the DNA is TGTGCTAGTGGTTTGGTACTAGGCCTACTCGTGGACACTGAAGCTTTCTTT.

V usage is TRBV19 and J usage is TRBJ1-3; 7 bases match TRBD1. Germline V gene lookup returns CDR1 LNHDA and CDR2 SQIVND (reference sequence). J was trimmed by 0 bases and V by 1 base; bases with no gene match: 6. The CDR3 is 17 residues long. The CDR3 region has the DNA TGTGCCAGTAGTATAGGAGGGACAGCCATCTCTGGAAACACCATATATTTT. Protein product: CASSIGGTAISGNTIYF.

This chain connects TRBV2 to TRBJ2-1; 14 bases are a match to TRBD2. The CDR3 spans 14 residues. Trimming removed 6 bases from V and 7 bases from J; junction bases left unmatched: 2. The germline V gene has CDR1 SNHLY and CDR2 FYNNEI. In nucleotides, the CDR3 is TGTGCCAGCAGAGGACTAGCGGGGGGAAATGAGCAGTTCTTC. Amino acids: CASRGLAGGNEQFF.

The DNA of the CDR3 is TGTGCCAGCGCGTACTCAGGGTCGGCTGGCGGTTCACCCCTCCACTTT. As protein: CASAYSGSAGGSPLHF. The chain recombines TRBV19 with TRBJ1-6; possibly TRBD1 for D (5 bases). This CDR3 has 16 amino acids. Trimming removed 9 bases from V and 9 bases from J, with 24 bases in between. CDR1 LNHDA and CDR2 SQIVND come from the germline V gene (reference sequence).

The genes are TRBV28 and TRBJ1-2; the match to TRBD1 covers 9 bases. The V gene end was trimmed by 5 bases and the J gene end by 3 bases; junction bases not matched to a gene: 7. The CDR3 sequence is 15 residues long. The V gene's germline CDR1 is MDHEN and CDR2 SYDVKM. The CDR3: CASSLVDRGDYGYTF. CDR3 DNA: TGTGCCAGCAGTCTTGTGGACAGGGGAGACTATGGCTACACCTTC.

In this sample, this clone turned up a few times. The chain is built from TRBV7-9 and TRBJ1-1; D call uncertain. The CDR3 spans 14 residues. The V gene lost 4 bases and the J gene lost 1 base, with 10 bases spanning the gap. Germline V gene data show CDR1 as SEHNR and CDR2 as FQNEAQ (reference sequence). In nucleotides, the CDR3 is TGTGCCAGCAGCTCCCAGGTACGGAACACTGAAGCTTTCTTT. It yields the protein CASSSQVRNTEAFF.

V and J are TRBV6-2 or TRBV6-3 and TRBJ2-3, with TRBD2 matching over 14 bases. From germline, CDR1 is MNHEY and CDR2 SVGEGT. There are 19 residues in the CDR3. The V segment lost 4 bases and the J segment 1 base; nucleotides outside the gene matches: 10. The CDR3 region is CASSSHLRLAGGRTDTQYF. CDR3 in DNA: TGTGCCAGCAGTTCACACCTTAGACTAGCGGGGGGGCGCACAGATACGCAGTATTTT.

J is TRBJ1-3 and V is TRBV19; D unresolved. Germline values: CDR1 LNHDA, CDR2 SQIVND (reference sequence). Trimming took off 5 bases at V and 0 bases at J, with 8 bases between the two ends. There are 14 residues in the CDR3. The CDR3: CASSLTVSGNTIYF. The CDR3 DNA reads TGTGCCAGTAGTCTCACAGTCTCTGGAAACACCATATATTTT.

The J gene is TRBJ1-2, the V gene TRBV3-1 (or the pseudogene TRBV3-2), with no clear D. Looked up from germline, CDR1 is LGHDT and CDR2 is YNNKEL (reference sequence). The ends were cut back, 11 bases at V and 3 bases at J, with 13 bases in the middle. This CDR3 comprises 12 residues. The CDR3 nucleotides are TGTGCCTGCCATGATGGGCACTATGGCTACACCTTC. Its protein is CACHDGHYGYTF.